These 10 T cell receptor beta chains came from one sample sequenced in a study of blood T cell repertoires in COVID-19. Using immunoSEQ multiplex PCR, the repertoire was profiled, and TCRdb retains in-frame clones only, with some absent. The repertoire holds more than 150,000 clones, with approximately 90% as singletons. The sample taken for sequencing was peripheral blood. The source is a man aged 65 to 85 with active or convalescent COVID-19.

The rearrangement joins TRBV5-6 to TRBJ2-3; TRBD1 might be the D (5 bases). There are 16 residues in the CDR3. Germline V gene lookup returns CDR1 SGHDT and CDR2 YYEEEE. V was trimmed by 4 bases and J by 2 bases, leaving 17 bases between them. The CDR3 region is CASSPEGASYTDTQYF. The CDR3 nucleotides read TGTGCCAGCAGCCCGGAAGGGGCCAGCTACACAGATACGCAGTATTTT.

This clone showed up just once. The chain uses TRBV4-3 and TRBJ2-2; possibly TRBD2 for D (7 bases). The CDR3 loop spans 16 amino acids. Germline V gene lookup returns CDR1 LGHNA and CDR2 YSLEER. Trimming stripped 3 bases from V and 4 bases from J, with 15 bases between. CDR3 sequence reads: CASSQYGGAATGELFF. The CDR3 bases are TGCGCCAGCAGCCAGTATGGGGGGGCCGCCACCGGGGAGCTGTTTTTT.

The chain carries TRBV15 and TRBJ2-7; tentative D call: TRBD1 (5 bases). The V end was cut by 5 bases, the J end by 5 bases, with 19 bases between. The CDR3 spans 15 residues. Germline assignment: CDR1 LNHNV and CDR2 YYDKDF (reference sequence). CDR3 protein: CATSDPGVLGDEQYF. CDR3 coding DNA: TGTGCCACCAGCGACCCCGGCGTCCTAGGGGACGAGCAGTACTTC.

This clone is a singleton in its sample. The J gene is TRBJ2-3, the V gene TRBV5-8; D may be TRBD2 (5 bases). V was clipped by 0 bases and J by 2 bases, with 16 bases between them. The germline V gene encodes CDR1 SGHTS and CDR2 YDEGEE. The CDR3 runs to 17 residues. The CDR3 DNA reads TGTGCCAGCAGCTTGGGAACGGGGTGGCGATACACAGATACGCAGTATTTT. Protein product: CASSLGTGWRYTDTQYF.

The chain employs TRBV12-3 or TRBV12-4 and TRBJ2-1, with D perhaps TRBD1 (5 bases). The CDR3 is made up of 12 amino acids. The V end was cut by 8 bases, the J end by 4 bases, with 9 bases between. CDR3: CASGRGYNEQFF. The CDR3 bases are TGTGCCAGCGGTAGGGGTTACAATGAGCAGTTCTTC.

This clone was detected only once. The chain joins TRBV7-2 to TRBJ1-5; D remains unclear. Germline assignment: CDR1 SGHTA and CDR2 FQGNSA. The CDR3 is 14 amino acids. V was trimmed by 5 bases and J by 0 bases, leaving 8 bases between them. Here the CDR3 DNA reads TGTGCCAGCAGCCTCAGCGATAGCAATCAGCCCCAGCATTTT. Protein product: CASSLSDSNQPQHF.

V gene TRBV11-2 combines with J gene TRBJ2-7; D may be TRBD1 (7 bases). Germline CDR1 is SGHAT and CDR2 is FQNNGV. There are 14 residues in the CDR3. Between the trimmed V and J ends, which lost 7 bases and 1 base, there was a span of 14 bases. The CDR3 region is CASNVEGASYEQYF. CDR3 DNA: TGTGCCAGCAACGTGGAGGGGGCATCCTACGAGCAGTACTTC.

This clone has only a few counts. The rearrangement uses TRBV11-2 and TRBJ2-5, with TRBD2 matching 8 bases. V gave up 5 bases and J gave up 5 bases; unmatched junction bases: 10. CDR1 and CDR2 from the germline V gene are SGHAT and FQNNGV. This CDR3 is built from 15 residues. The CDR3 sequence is CASSPRGGAWETQYF. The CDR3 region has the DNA TGTGCCAGCAGCCCCCGGGGGGGGGCGTGGGAGACCCAGTACTTC.

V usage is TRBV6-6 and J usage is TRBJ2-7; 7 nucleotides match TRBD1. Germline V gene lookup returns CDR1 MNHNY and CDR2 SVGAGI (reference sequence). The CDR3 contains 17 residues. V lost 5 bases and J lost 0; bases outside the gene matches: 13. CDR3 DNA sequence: TGTGCCAGCAGTCAGGACGCCGGGACAGCCTACTCCTACGAGCAGTACTTC. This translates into CASSQDAGTAYSYEQYF.

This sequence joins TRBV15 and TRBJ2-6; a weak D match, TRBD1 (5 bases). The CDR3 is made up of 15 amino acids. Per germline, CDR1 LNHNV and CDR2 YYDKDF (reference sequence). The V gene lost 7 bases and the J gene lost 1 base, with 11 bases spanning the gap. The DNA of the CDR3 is TGTGCCACCACTCGTCAGGGTTCTGGGGCCAACGTCCTGACTTTC. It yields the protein CATTRQGSGANVLTF.